The 11 T cell receptor beta chains below all came from one sample that was sequenced in a study of T cells after yellow fever vaccination. TCRdb redid the calling of the 5' RACE reads with MiXCR, one entry per CDR3 protein. Of around 590,000 distinct CDR3 sequences in the sample, approximately 13% were seen once. This material consisted of PBMCs, taken on the day of the yellow fever booster vaccination. These TCRs come from a man in his thirties or forties who received the YFV17D yellow fever vaccine.

The chain recombines TRBV5-6 with TRBJ2-7, with 7 bases identical to TRBD1. V shed 4 bases and J 0 bases; nucleotides not matched to a gene: 7. The CDR3 totals 15 residues. Germline lookup yields CDR1 SGHDT and CDR2 YYEEEE. The CDR3 loop reads CASSKGQVPSYEQYF. In DNA, the CDR3 is TGTGCCAGCAGCAAAGGACAGGTGCCCTCCTACGAGCAGTACTTC.

At least ten counts were recorded for this clonotype. J is TRBJ2-1 and V is TRBV12-3 or TRBV12-4; 9 nucleotides line up with TRBD2. The CDR3 is made up of 14 amino acids. V trimming: 4 bases; J trimming: 9 bases; junction bases outside the gene matches: 7. The CDR3 sequence is CASSYSGSGREQFF. The CDR3 bases are TGTGCCAGCAGTTATAGCGGGAGTGGGCGTGAGCAGTTCTTC.

This clonotype occurred a few times. The chain couples TRBV24-1 to TRBJ1-4; D unresolved. The CDR3 contains 13 residues. The germline V gene encodes CDR1 KGHDR and CDR2 SFDVKD. Trimming shortened V by 9 bases and J by 4 bases, and 11 bases separated the two germline ends. Written as DNA, the CDR3 is TGTGCCACCGCCGAAGGCCATAATGAAAAACTGTTTTTT. Amino acids: CATAEGHNEKLFF.

In this sample, this clonotype turned up a few times. V is TRBV6-1 and J is TRBJ2-1, with 8 nucleotides matching TRBD2. Trimming removed 5 bases from V and 3 bases from J; junction bases left unmatched: 6. The V gene's germline CDR1 is MNHNS and CDR2 SASEGT. This CDR3 is 15 amino acids long. CDR3 sequence reads: CASSPSGRSYNEQFF. The CDR3 DNA is TGTGCCAGCAGTCCCAGCGGGAGAAGCTACAATGAGCAGTTCTTC.

The chain joins TRBV7-7 to TRBJ2-5; D is uncertain. This CDR3 has 15 residues. Germline V CDR1 and CDR2: SSHAT, FNYEAQ (reference sequence). The germline V and J ends were trimmed by 5 bases and 5 bases, with 18 bases remaining between them. The CDR3 region is CASSPGRTLPETQYF. The DNA of the CDR3 is TGTGCCAGCAGCCCAGGACGTACTTTGCCGGAGACCCAGTACTTC. The full variable domain, its missing parts supplied by reference TRBV7-7 and TRBJ2-5, is GAGVSQSPRYKVTKRGQDVTLRCDPISSHATLYWYQQALGQGPEFLTYFNYEAQPDKSGLPSDRFSAERPEGSISTLTIQRTEQRDSAMYRCASSPGRTLPETQYFGPGTRLLVL.

The V gene is TRBV29-1, the J gene TRBJ2-5; no definite D call. The V end was cut by 5 bases, the J end by 4 bases, with 8 bases between. The germline gives CDR1 SQVTM, CDR2 ANQGSEA. The CDR3 spans 11 residues. The CDR3 spells CSVYTAETQYF. The CDR3 nucleotides read TGCAGCGTTTACACTGCAGAGACCCAGTACTTC.

This clonotype was recorded a few times. The chain couples TRBV28 to TRBJ2-4; 7 bases match TRBD1. Germline CDR1 and CDR2: MDHEN and SYDVKM. V shed 5 bases, J shed 9 bases, and the junction held 10 bases outside the gene matches. The CDR3 has 14 amino acids. This CDR3 reads CASSTRQGTGIQYF. The CDR3 region has the DNA TGTGCCAGCAGTACACGACAGGGAACGGGCATTCAGTACTTC.

The rearrangement joins TRBV18 to TRBJ2-7; possibly TRBD1 or TRBD2 for D (6 bases each). Germline V gives CDR1 KGHSH, CDR2 LQKENI. This CDR3 contains 15 residues. V shed 3 bases and J shed 2 bases, with 14 bases lying between them. The CDR3: CASSPTRGETYEQYF. The CDR3 nucleotides read TGTGCCAGCTCACCGACTAGGGGGGAAACCTACGAGCAGTACTTC.

This chain connects TRBV7-9 to TRBJ1-4; 8 bases agree with TRBD1. Germline V CDR1 and CDR2: SEHNR, FQNEAQ (reference sequence). After removal of 5 bases from V and 8 bases from J, the junction contained 7 bases not matched to a gene. CDR3 size: 14 residues. Written as DNA, the CDR3 is TGTGCCAGCAGCCGAGGACAGGGACGAGAAAAACTGTTTTTT. This translates into CASSRGQGREKLFF.

This clonotype was counted many times. The chain uses TRBV6-2 or TRBV6-3 and TRBJ1-1; TRBD1 aligns across 7 bases. Germline V gene sequence: CDR1 MNHEY, CDR2 SVGEGT. V lost 6 bases and J lost 4; bases outside the gene matches: 17. This CDR3 is 17 amino acids long. The chain's CDR3 is CASSSLRGPGSRTEAFF. The CDR3 DNA follows: TGTGCCAGCAGCTCCTTAAGGGGGCCTGGGAGCCGCACTGAAGCTTTCTTT.

This sequence joins TRBV7-9 and TRBJ2-3, with 12 bases identical to TRBD2. With V trimmed by 7 bases and J by 8 bases, 10 bases remained unmatched. This CDR3 region has 15 residues. Germline loops: CDR1 SEHNR, CDR2 FQNEAQ (reference sequence). The CDR3 nucleotides are TGTGCCAGCACCGACGGACTAGCGGGAAGTGGTACGCAGTATTTT. Translated, it gives CASTDGLAGSGTQYF.